This passage covers 23 T cell receptor beta chains from one sample sequenced in a study of T cell repertoires in cytomegalovirus infection. MiXCR, applied by TCRdb to the reads, yields one record per CDR3 protein. Counted here are 150,000 to 200,000 distinct CDR3 sequences, 15% to 20% occurring once; the ten biggest clones make up around 20%. The sequenced material came from CD8+ T cells from PBMCs. The receptors were sampled from a human donor in good health (CMV status not recorded). Some clones in this sample may be carry-over from other donors' samples.

In this sample, this clonotype turned up many times. The rearrangement joins TRBV11-1 to TRBJ2-7; D is tentatively TRBD1 or TRBD2 (6 bases each). Germline values: CDR1 SGHAT, CDR2 FQDESV (reference sequence). The length of the CDR3 is 15 residues. Trimming cost V 5 bases and J 2 bases, with 16 bases left between them. The CDR3 DNA sequence: TGTGCCAGCAGCCTCCTGGAGGGGGAAACCTACGAGCAGTACTTC. It codes for CASSLLEGETYEQYF.

This clonotype was detected a few times. The rearrangement links TRBV28 to TRBJ1-5, with D hard to call. The CDR3 consists of 14 residues. Trimming removed 2 bases at V and 7 bases at J, with 12 bases between. The germline CDR1 and CDR2 sequences are MDHEN and SYDVKM. CDR3: CASSLPPRAQPQHF. The CDR3 nucleotides read TGTGCCAGCAGTTTACCGCCAAGAGCCCAGCCCCAGCATTTT.

The table lists this clonotype with a few counts. This sequence joins TRBV7-2 and TRBJ2-7, with 10 nucleotides matching TRBD2. V trimming: 5 bases; J trimming: 6 bases; junction bases outside the gene matches: 4. Germline loops: CDR1 SGHTA, CDR2 FQGNSA. The CDR3 has 13 amino acids. The CDR3 sequence: CASSPSGGVEQYF. CDR3 sequence (DNA): TGTGCCAGCAGCCCCAGCGGGGGGGTCGAGCAGTACTTC.

The rearrangement links TRBV7-2 to TRBJ2-2; TRBD2 might be the D (6 bases). Trimming took 5 bases from V and 2 from J, leaving 15 bases between them. Germline CDR1 reads SGHTA; CDR2 reads FQGNSA. The CDR3 totals 16 residues. The CDR3 nucleotides read TGTGCCAGCAGCCCCCCGGGGCGGGACAACACCGGGGAGCTGTTTTTT. Its translation is CASSPPGRDNTGELFF.

The chain links TRBV14 to TRBJ2-1; 12 nucleotides align to TRBD2. Germline V gives CDR1 SGHDN, CDR2 FVKESK. Unmatched junction bases numbered 4, after V lost 4 bases and J lost 6 bases. This CDR3 is built from 15 residues. CDR3 residues: CASSLGLAGRNEQFF. CDR3 nucleotides: TGTGCCAGCAGCCTCGGACTAGCGGGACGCAATGAGCAGTTCTTC. Full variable domain (remainder filled in from reference TRBV14 and TRBJ2-1): EAGVTQFPSHSVIEKGQTVTLRCDPISGHDNLYWYRRVMGKEIKFLLHFVKESKQDESGMPNNRFLAERTGGTYSTLKVQPAELEDSGVYFCASSLGLAGRNEQFFGPGTRLTVL.

The V call is TRBV6-2 or TRBV6-3, the J call TRBJ2-1; D is unclear. V lost 2 bases and J 8 bases, leaving 16 bases between the germline ends. The CDR3 is made up of 15 amino acids. The V gene's germline CDR1 is MNHEY and CDR2 SVGEGT. The CDR3 spells CASSYPRIGLYEQFF. In DNA form, the CDR3 reads TGTGCCAGCAGTTACCCGAGGATCGGATTGTATGAGCAGTTCTTC.

This clonotype was recorded a few times. This CDR3 is CASSQGRGLGPYNEQFF. CDR3 bases: TGCGCCAGCAGCCAAGGGAGGGGACTGGGGCCCTACAATGAGCAGTTCTTC. The genes are TRBV4-3 and TRBJ2-1; maybe TRBD2 (6 bases). Germline CDR1 and CDR2: LGHNA and YSLEER. Trimming took off 1 base at V and 2 bases at J, with 15 bases between the two ends. This CDR3 contains 17 residues.

There are a few counts of this clonotype. Here the CDR3 DNA reads TGCGCCAGCAGCTTATACTACAATGAGCAGTTCTTC. As protein: CASSLYYNEQFF. The chain uses TRBV5-1 and TRBJ2-1; D is ambiguous. V gave up 2 bases and J gave up 3 bases, with 3 bases separating them. Germline-derived CDR1 and CDR2 are SGHRS and YFSETQ. The CDR3 is made up of 12 amino acids.

The chain joins TRBV24-1 to TRBJ2-7; possible D gene TRBD1, 5 bases. Germline V gene lookup returns CDR1 KGHDR and CDR2 SFDVKD. The CDR3 has 15 amino acids. V lost 4 bases and J lost 4, with 16 bases in between. Here the CDR3 reads CATSERDRPSYEQYF. The CDR3 bases are TGTGCCACCAGTGAACGTGACAGACCGTCATACGAGCAGTACTTC.

The V call is TRBV6-2 or TRBV6-3, the J call TRBJ2-3; the D gene is possibly TRBD2 (6 bases). Trimming took off 3 bases at V and 2 bases at J, with 12 bases between the two ends. The CDR3 contains 15 residues. The germline CDR1 and CDR2 sequences are MNHEY and SVGEGT. CDR3: CASSYGGTFTDTQYF. CDR3 sequence (DNA): TGTGCCAGCAGTTATGGCGGGACCTTCACAGATACGCAGTATTTT.

The V gene is TRBV7-8, the J gene TRBJ2-5; 9 bases fit TRBD1. V was clipped by 7 bases and J by 2 bases; unmatched bases: 5. Per the germline V gene, CDR1 is SGHVS and CDR2 is FQNEAQ. CDR3 length: 14 amino acids. CDR3 in amino acids: CASTEDRGQETQYF. CDR3 DNA sequence: TGTGCCAGCACCGAGGACAGGGGTCAAGAGACCCAGTACTTC.

This clonotype has a single count. CDR3 in amino acids: CASSPEGSAYEQYF. The CDR3 nucleotides read TGTGCCAGCAGTCCGGAGGGATCCGCCTACGAGCAGTACTTC. The V and J genes are TRBV7-6 and TRBJ2-7, with a tentative D call TRBD2 (6 bases). V lost 6 bases and J 2 bases, leaving 14 bases between the germline ends. The CDR3 has 14 amino acids. Germline CDR1 SGHVS, CDR2 FNYEAQ.

V gene TRBV4-1 combines with J gene TRBJ2-1; D tentatively fits TRBD1 or TRBD2 (5 bases each). Germline CDR1 and CDR2: MGHRA and YSYEKL. Trimming pared 0 bases from V and 7 bases from J, leaving 16 bases between. The CDR3 is 16 amino acids. Here the CDR3 reads CASSQDRGVLSNEQFF. CDR3 DNA sequence: TGCGCCAGCAGCCAAGATAGGGGAGTTCTTTCTAATGAGCAGTTCTTC.

This clonotype was detected a few times. The V gene is TRBV7-9, the J gene TRBJ2-1; TRBD1 aligns across 7 bases. The CDR3 runs 15 residues. The V gene end was trimmed by 5 bases and the J gene end by 5 bases; junction bases not matched to a gene: 9. Germline CDR1 is SEHNR and CDR2 is FQNEAQ (reference sequence). CDR3 loop: CASSPQGTPNNEQFF. CDR3 sequence (DNA): TGTGCCAGCAGCCCACAGGGGACGCCGAACAATGAGCAGTTCTTC.

This clonotype was observed at least ten times. The chain is built from TRBV10-2 and TRBJ2-1; D might be TRBD1 (6 bases). The V gene lost 6 bases and the J gene lost 4 bases, with 13 bases spanning the gap. From germline, CDR1 is WSHSY and CDR2 SAAADI. There are 14 residues in the CDR3. The CDR3 loop reads CASRKNREYNEQFF. CDR3 DNA: TGCGCCAGCAGGAAGAACAGGGAATACAATGAGCAGTTCTTC.

V is TRBV12-3 or TRBV12-4 and J is TRBJ2-7; possibly TRBD2 for D (6 bases). The CDR3 totals 16 residues. Trimming removed 2 bases from V and 7 bases from J, with 21 bases in between. CDR3: CASSLTAGTRGGEQYF. The CDR3 region has the DNA TGTGCCAGCAGTTTAACCGCCGGGACGCGGGGAGGAGAGCAGTACTTC.

This clonotype turned up a few times. V gene TRBV6-6 combines with J gene TRBJ2-7, with D possibly TRBD2 on 6 matching bases. Germline lookup yields CDR1 MNHNY and CDR2 SVGAGI (reference sequence). Trimming pared 7 bases from V and 0 bases from J, leaving 7 bases between. The CDR3 runs to 12 residues. The CDR3 loop reads CASIGGSYEQYF. CDR3 sequence (DNA): TGTGCCAGCATCGGGGGCTCCTACGAGCAGTACTTC.

This clonotype turned up a few times. The chain uses TRBV10-3 and TRBJ2-7; D possibly corresponds to TRBD1 (7 bases). Per the germline V gene, CDR1 is ENHRY and CDR2 is SYGVKD. This CDR3 is 15 amino acids long. V was clipped by 4 bases and J by 6 bases, with 19 bases between them. CDR3 sequence: CAISGDRAGLAEQYF. DNA of the CDR3: TGTGCCATCAGTGGTGACAGGGCGGGATTGGCCGAGCAGTACTTC.

The chain joins TRBV28 to TRBJ1-1; no definite D call. Trimming cost V 11 bases and J 1 base, with 17 bases left between them. Germline CDR1 and CDR2: MDHEN and SYDVKM. CDR3 length: 14 amino acids. The CDR3 reads CAAKPLNRNTEAFF. CDR3 nucleotides: TGTGCCGCCAAACCCCTGAACAGGAACACTGAAGCTTTCTTT.

A note on this clonotype: One junction end disagrees with the germline gene, perhaps due to a read error. The chain has TRBV7-8 and TRBJ2-7, with 10 bases matching TRBD2. This CDR3 spans 12 amino acids. CDR1 is SGHVS and CDR2 is FQNEAQ in the germline V gene. Here the CDR3 reads CASSPSGRAPNF. The CDR3 DNA is TGTGCCAGCAGTCCTAGCGGGAGAGCCCCAAACTTC.

This clonotype was recorded many times. The chain is built from TRBV13 and TRBJ1-6; TRBD1 might be the D (6 bases). This CDR3 has 14 residues. The ends were cut back, 5 bases at V and 11 bases at J, with 16 bases in the middle. Per the germline V gene, CDR1 is PRHDT and CDR2 is FYEKMQ (reference sequence). CDR3 sequence reads: CASSKQGAQTPLHF. The CDR3 coding sequence is TGTGCCAGCAGCAAACAGGGCGCCCAAACACCCCTCCACTTT.

This clonotype turned up a few times. V is TRBV14 and J is TRBJ2-1, with 8 bases lining up with TRBD2. Germline V lookup: CDR1 SGHDN, CDR2 FVKESK. The J segment lost 8 bases and the V segment lost 5 bases, leaving 17 bases of the junction unmatched. The CDR3 is 17 residues long. The CDR3 is CASSLNFGREAYDEQFF. CDR3 nucleotides: TGTGCCAGCAGCTTGAACTTCGGGCGGGAGGCGTATGATGAGCAGTTCTTC.

This clonotype was detected many times. The J gene is TRBJ2-5, the V gene TRBV7-2; D is ambiguous. Trimming stripped 3 bases from V and 2 bases from J, with 13 bases between. The CDR3 runs to 15 residues. CDR1 SGHTA and CDR2 FQGNSA come from the germline V gene. The CDR3 DNA sequence: TGTGCCAGCAGCTTGACGCCTTTAAGGCAAGAGACCCAGTACTTC. Encoded protein: CASSLTPLRQETQYF.